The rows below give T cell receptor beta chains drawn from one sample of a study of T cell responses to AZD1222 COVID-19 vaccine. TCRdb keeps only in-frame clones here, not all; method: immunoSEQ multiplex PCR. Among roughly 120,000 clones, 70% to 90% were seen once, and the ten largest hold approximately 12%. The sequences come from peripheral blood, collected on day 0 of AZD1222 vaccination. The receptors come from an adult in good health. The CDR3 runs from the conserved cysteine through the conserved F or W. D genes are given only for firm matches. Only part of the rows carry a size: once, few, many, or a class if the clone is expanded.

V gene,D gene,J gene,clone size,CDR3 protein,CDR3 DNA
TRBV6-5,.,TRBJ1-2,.,CASSYSSGYGGYTF,TGTGCCAGCAGTTACTCGAGTGGCTACGGGGGCTACACCTTC
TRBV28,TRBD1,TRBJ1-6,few,CASTPGTGYSPLHF,TGTGCCAGCACCCCGGGGACAGGGTATTCACCCCTCCACTTT
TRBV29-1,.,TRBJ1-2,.,CSVEVADYGYTF,TGCAGCGTTGAAGTGGCGGACTATGGCTACACCTTC
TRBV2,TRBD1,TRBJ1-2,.,CASSGDRGIGYTF,TGTGCCAGCAGTGGGGACAGGGGGATTGGCTACACCTTC
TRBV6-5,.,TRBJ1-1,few,CASAESGTEAFF,TGTGCCAGCGCAGAGTCCGGGACTGAAGCTTTCTTT
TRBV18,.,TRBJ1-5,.,CASSEVGPQHF,TGTGCCAGCTCAGAAGTTGGCCCCCAGCATTTT
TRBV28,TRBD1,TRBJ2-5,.,CASRDRALAETQYF,TGTGCCAGCAGGGACAGGGCGCTTGCAGAGACCCAGTACTTC
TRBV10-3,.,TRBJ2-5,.,CAITSGPGDQETQYF,TGTGCCATCACCAGTGGTCCGGGAGACCAAGAGACCCAGTACTTC
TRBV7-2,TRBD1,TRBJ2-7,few,CASSLATGGYEQYF,TGTGCCAGCAGCTTAGCAACAGGGGGCTACGAGCAGTACTTC
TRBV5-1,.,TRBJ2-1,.,CASSFDVEQFF,TGCGCCAGCAGCTTTGATGTTGAGCAGTTCTTC
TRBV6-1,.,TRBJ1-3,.,CASSETAYSGNTIYF,TGTGCCAGCAGTGAAACGGCCTACTCTGGAAACACCATATATTTT
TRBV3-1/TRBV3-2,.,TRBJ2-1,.,CASSRGSSYNEQFF,TGTGCCAGCAGCCGGGGGAGCTCCTACAATGAGCAGTTCTTC
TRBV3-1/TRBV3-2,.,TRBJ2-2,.,CASSQVPGASGELFF,TGTGCCAGCAGCCAAGTCCCGGGGGCATCCGGGGAGCTGTTTTTT
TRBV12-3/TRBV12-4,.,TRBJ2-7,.,CASSQLASYEQYF,TGTGCCAGCAGCCAGCTAGCGTCCTACGAGCAGTACTTC
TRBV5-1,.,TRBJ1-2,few,CASSWVPGRGSSGYTF,TGCGCCAGCAGCTGGGTCCCCGGGAGGGGGTCGTCTGGCTACACCTTC
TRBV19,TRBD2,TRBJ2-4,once,CASSGTSGKNIQYF,TGTGCCAGTTCCGGGACTAGCGGTAAAAACATTCAGTACTTC
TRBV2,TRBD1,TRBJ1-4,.,CASGRQGVGEKLFF,TGTGCCAGCGGACGACAGGGGGTAGGCGAAAAACTGTTTTTT
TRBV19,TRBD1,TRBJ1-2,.,CASSWTGEVVYGYTF,TGTGCCAGTAGTTGGACAGGGGAAGTGGTCTATGGCTACACCTTC
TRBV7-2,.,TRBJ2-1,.,CASLLSMTTRREQFF,TGTGCCAGCCTTCTATCTATGACCACCCGACGGGAGCAGTTCTTC
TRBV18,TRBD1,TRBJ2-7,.,CASSPTGGIPTYEQYF,TGTGCCAGCTCACCCACAGGGGGCATACCAACCTACGAGCAGTACTTC
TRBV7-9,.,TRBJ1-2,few,CASSLQENYGYTF,TGTGCCAGCAGCTTACAGGAAAACTATGGCTACACCTTC
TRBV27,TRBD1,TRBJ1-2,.,CASSTRQGNYAGYTF,TGTGCCAGCAGTACACGACAGGGAAACTACGCCGGCTACACCTTC
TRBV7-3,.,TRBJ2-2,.,CASSPNPRDKARTGELFF,TGTGCCAGCAGCCCTAACCCCAGGGATAAAGCGCGCACCGGGGAGCTGTTTTTT
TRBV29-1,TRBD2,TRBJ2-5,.,CSAIPSGGGQETQYF,TGCAGCGCAATTCCTAGCGGGGGAGGGCAAGAGACCCAGTACTTC
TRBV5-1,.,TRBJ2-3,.,CASSSQTRGAGWDTQYF,TGCGCCAGCAGCTCGCAAACCAGGGGGGCCGGATGGGATACGCAGTATTTT
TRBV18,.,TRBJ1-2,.,CASSPPSPPYGYTF,TGTGCCAGCTCACCACCTTCGCCGCCTTATGGCTACACCTTC
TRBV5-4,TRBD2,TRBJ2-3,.,CASSLELAGGADTQYF,TGTGCCAGCAGCTTGGAACTAGCGGGGGGGGCAGATACGCAGTATTTT
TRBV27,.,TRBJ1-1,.,CASRGTGRGAFF,TGTGCCAGCAGAGGGACGGGGAGAGGAGCTTTCTTT
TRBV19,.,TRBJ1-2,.,CASRSVRGGYTF,TGTGCCAGCAGAAGTGTAAGGGGTGGCTACACCTTC
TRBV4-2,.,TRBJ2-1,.,CASSPPRWRTSSYNEQFF,TGTGCCAGCAGCCCCCCTCGGTGGCGGACTTCCTCCTACAATGAGCAGTTCTTC
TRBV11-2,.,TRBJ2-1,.,CASSPLRAGNEQFF,TGTGCCAGCAGCCCTCTTCGGGCTGGCAATGAGCAGTTCTTC